This TCR beta chain stems from a study of shared clonotypes between healthy human individuals. Findings and caveats of the study: Rarefaction indicated that sorted-subset sequencing remained incomplete although depth was large.

V shed 2 bases and J shed 4 bases, with 12 bases lying between them. The CDR3 has 15 amino acids. Germline V lookup: CDR1 LNHDA, CDR2 SQIVND (reference sequence). Each replicate PCR on the sorted subsets used about 220 ng DNA (around 30,000 T cell genomes). Some clones are missing from TCRdb's copy, which holds only in-frame ones; the method was immunoSEQ multiplex PCR. The top ten hold approximately 1.8% of the sample, which has hundreds of thousands of clones, around 72% seen once. Comment on this clone: Its antigen is unidentified.

Both subsets, CD45RA+ naive and CD45RA-negative memory, were split from the CD4+ cells. This TCR was recovered from a woman aged 30 to 39 in good health. This rearrangement joins TRBV19 to TRBJ1-3, with D tentatively TRBD1 (6 bases). Sequencing was done on a sample of memory CD4+ T cells sorted from blood. Subset here: CD45RA-negative fraction. In nucleotides, the CDR3 is TGTGCCAGTAGTATAAGTCGACAGGCCGGAAACACCATATATTTT. This gives the protein CASSISRQAGNTIYF.